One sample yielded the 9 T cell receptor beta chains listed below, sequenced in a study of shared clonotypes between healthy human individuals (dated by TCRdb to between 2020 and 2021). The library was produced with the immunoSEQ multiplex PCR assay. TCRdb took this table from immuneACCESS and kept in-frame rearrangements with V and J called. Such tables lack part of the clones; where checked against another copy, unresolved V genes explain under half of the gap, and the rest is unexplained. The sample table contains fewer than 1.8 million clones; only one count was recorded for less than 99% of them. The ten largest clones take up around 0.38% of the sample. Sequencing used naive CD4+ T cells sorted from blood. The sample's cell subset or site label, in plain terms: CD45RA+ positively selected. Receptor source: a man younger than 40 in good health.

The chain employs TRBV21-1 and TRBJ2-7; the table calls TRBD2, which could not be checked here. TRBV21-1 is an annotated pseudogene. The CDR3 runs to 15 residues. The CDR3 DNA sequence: TGTGCCAGCAGCAAAGGACGGGAAAGTAAGTACGAGCAGTACTTC. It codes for CASSKGRESKYEQYF.

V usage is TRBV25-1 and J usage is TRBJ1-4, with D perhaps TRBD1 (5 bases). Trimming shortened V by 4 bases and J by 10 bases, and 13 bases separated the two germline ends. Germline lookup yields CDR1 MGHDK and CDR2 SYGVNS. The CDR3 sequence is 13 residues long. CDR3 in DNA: TGTGCCAGCAGTGTCACCGGGACGGCAAAACTGTTTTTT. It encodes CASSVTGTAKLFF.

DNA for the CDR3: TGTGCCAGCTCACCTCAGACAGCTCTCCAAGAGACCCAGTACTTC. Translation: CASSPQTALQETQYF. This chain joins TRBV18 and TRBJ2-5; D is possibly TRBD1 (5 bases). CDR1 is KGHSH, CDR2 LQKENI, per germline. CDR3 length: 15 amino acids. V lost 3 bases and J 1 base, leaving 12 bases between the germline ends.

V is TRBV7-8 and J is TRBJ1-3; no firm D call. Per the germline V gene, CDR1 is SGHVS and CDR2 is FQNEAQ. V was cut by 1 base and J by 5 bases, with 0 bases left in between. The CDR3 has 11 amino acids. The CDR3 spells CASSLGNTIYF. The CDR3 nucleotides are TGTGCCAGCAGCTTAGGAAACACCATATATTTT.

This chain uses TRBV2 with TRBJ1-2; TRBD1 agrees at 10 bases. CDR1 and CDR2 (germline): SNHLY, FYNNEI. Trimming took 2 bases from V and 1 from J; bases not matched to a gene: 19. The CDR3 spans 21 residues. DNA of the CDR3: TGTGCCAGCAGTGAACAACTCTGGAGGCCAGGGACAGGGGCCCATAACTATGGCTACACCTTC. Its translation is CASSEQLWRPGTGAHNYGYTF.

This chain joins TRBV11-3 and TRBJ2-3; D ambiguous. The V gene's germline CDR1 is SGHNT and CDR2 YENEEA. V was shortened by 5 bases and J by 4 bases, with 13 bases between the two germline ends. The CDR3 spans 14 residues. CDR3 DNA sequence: TGTGCCAGCAGCAAATCTGGGTACCCAGATACGCAGTATTTT. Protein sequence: CASSKSGYPDTQYF.

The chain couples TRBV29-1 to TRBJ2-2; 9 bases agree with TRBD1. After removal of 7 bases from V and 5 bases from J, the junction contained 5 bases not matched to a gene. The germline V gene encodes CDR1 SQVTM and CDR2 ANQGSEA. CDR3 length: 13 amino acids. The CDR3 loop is CSAWDRATGELFF. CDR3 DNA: TGCAGCGCTTGGGACAGGGCAACCGGGGAGCTGTTTTTT.

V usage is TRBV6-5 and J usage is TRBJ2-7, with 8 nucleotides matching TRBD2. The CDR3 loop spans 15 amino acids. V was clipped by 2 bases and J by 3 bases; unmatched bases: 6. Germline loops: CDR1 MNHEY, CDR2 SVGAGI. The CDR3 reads CASSYAGLVSYEQYF. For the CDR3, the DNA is TGTGCCAGCAGTTACGCGGGACTAGTGAGCTACGAGCAGTACTTC.

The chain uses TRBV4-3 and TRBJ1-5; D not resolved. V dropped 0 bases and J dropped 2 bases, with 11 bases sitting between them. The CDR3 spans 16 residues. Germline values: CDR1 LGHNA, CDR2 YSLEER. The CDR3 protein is CASSQEAGLGNQPQHF. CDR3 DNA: TGCGCCAGCAGCCAAGAGGCGGGGTTAGGCAATCAGCCCCAGCATTTT.